What follows describes a single TCR beta chain. What this receptor recognizes is not known. No base quality information exists; no much larger clone differs at one position. Within the sample, other DNA sequences also encode this same CDR3. This sample was included in a study of blood T cell repertoires in COVID-19 (dated by TCRdb to about 2020). For context, the study as a whole: The collaborator samples originated in the United States, Italy and Spain and spanned the acute and convalescent phases of COVID-19. The prospective study material was composed of cDNA or gDNA derived from T cells, B-cell-depleted T cells, or PBMCs. Deeply sampled blood TCRbeta repertoires from subjects exposed to, actively infected with, or recovered from COVID-19 were included in the dataset. A freely available public database, intended as a resource for researchers studying the immune response to SARS-CoV-2, is where the repertoires were released. Samples came from the ongoing ImmuneRACE study (first 160 participants) plus 1,254 subjects from 6 global collaborators. Nearly every sample came with metadata listing a de-identified subject ID, COVID-19 status, age in years and sex. Where HLA class I and class II types were available, the types were taken from metadata supplied by the sample provider, not from assay-based typing. The paper's findings and limits, for the study overall: The amount of clinical and demographic metadata varied by source and participant and was provided uncurated.

The germline V gene encodes CDR1 MNHEY and CDR2 SMNVEV (reference sequence). From V the trimming removes 3 bases and from J it removes 2 bases, while the gene matches leave 3 bases of the junction unaccounted for. The cysteine opens and the phenylalanine closes a CDR3 of 15 amino acids. CDR3 DNA only is kept here, 45 bases in frame from base 1. One collaborating source in Seattle enrolled patients during active infection and followed them longitudinally through the course of disease. Whole blood was collected in K2EDTA tubes by collaborating institutions according to the institutions' own protocols. For TCRbeta analysis, collaborators shipped samples in one of three forms: frozen whole blood, isolated PBMCs, or DNA extracted from either of those sample types. TCRbeta CDR3 regions were amplified from genomic DNA by means of the immunoSEQ Assay, a bias-controlled multiplex PCR. The study's processing was this. Within the assay, amplification of reference gene primers was used to estimate how many nucleated cells each sample contained. Sequence reads were collapsed and filtered to measure the absolute abundance of every unique TCRbeta CDR3 rearrangement. For each sample, productive Simpson clonality was calculated by taking the square root of Simpson's diversity index across productive rearrangements. The source is immuneACCESS, and TCRdb retained only in-frame sequences with V and J called. Part of the clones is not carried over; for the studies checked, unresolved V genes explain less than half of this, and the remainder is unexplained. V and J calls and clone size are given by that table; D and trimming were obtained from the DNA. This sample gives 100,000 to 150,000 clones in total; approximately 85% of them show up just once. The ten most abundant clones make up approximately 3% of the sample.

This receptor was taken from an elderly woman with COVID-19, enrolled during active disease. Sequencing was done on a sample of peripheral blood. The chain is made from TRBV27 and TRBJ2-7, and 11 junction bases match TRBD2. At the DNA level, the sequence is TGTGCCAGCAGTTTGGTAGCGGGAGGGCCCTACGAGCAGTACTTC. Its product reads: CASSLVAGGPYEQYF.